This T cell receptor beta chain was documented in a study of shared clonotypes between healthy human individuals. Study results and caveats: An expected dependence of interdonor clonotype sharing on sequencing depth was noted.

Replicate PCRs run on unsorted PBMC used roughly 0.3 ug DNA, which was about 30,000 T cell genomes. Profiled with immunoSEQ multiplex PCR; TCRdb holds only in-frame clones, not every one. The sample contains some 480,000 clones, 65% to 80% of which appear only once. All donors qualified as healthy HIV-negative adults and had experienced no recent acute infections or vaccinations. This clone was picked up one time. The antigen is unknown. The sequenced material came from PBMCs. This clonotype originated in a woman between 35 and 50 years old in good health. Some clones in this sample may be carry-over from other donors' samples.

Written as DNA, the CDR3 is TGTGCCATCAGCGCTGTTGGATCGAACACTGAAGCTTTCTTT. Its protein is CAISAVGSNTEAFF. The V call is TRBV10-3, the J call TRBJ1-1; D remains ambiguous. CDR1 and CDR2 (germline): ENHRY, SYGVKD. The CDR3 loop spans 14 amino acids. Deletions cut 6 bases from V and 1 base from J, with 12 bases between.